This T cell receptor (beta chain) appears in the sequencing data of a study of cytomegalovirus exposure and HLA in healthy donors. Overall study findings and caveats: Donor immune exposure was known only as CMV serostatus.

Details on this clone: Its antigen remains unidentified.

The primer mix had 60 Vbeta and 13 Jbeta primers. Authors' processing steps: Roughly 11 million of the roughly 77 million unique TCR beta chains counted in a later analysis were shared. Produced via immunoSEQ multiplex PCR; TCRdb's table is partial and in-frame only. The V and J calls and clone size are taken from that table; D and trimming were inferred from the DNA. The sample has tens of thousands of clones, 63% seen once. The germline V gene has CDR1 SGHVS and CDR2 FQNEAQ. V was pared by 5 bases and J by 0 bases, with 10 bases of the junction left unmatched. The CDR3 is 17 residues long. This receptor was identified in a woman in her thirties or forties in good health and CMV-seropositive. Sequencing used PBMCs. V is TRBV7-8 and J is TRBJ2-5; 9 nucleotides line up with TRBD2. CDR3 nucleotide sequence: TGTGCCAGCAGCCCGGGTCTAGCGGGGAAGGACCAAGAGACCCAGTACTTC. It specifies CASSPGLAGKDQETQYF.